This passage covers 17 T cell receptor beta chains from one sample sequenced in a study of cytomegalovirus exposure and HLA in healthy donors. The PCR was carried out with 60 Vbeta primers and 13 Jbeta primers. Sequencing was performed with immunoSEQ multiplex PCR; in TCRdb, only in-frame clones are kept and a portion is missing. The sample has about 140,000 clones; 60% to 80% are singletons. Source material: PBMCs. The receptors shown here come from a female donor in good health and CMV-seronegative.

The V and J genes are TRBV7-2 and TRBJ2-2; D perhaps matches TRBD1 (6 bases). The CDR3 has 16 residues. Trimming cost V 5 bases and J 5 bases, with 18 bases left between them. Germline V gene data show CDR1 as SGHTA and CDR2 as FQGNSA. The CDR3 nucleotides read TGTGCCAGCAGCGTGCGTGGGGGCAGGGCGACCGGGGAGCTGTTTTTT. Translated, it gives CASSVRGGRATGELFF.

This sequence joins TRBV18 and TRBJ2-3, with D maybe TRBD1 (5 bases). Germline V CDR1 and CDR2: KGHSH, LQKENI. The CDR3 loop spans 14 amino acids. V dropped 6 bases and J dropped 2 bases, with 12 bases sitting between them. The CDR3 protein is CASSPDSYTDTQYF. DNA for the CDR3: TGTGCCAGCTCCCCTGACAGTTACACAGATACGCAGTATTTT.

The V gene is TRBV10-3, the J gene TRBJ1-5, with D tentatively TRBD1 (5 bases). Germline CDR1 reads ENHRY; CDR2 reads SYGVKD. This CDR3 has 14 amino acids. V dropped 2 bases and J dropped 4 bases, with 9 bases sitting between them. DNA of the CDR3: TGTGCCATCAGTGAGCCACGACAGAATCAGCCCCAGCATTTT. This codes for CAISEPRQNQPQHF.

This clone was seen more than once but under ten times. The V gene is TRBV5-1, the J gene TRBJ2-7; 7 positions agree with TRBD1. Germline trimming cut 2 bases from V and 3 bases from J; bases unmatched to any gene: 2. This CDR3 has 13 residues. Per germline, CDR1 SGHRS and CDR2 YFSETQ. CDR3 nucleotides: TGCGCCAGCAGCTTCGGACAGGACTACGAGCAGTACTTC. Its protein product is CASSFGQDYEQYF.

This clone was recorded a few times. The genes are TRBV5-6 and TRBJ1-2; TRBD1 matches 10 bases. J gave up 2 bases and V 4 bases, and 8 bases lay outside the gene matches. This CDR3 has 16 amino acids. From germline, CDR1 is SGHDT and CDR2 YYEEEE. CDR3 bases: TGTGCCAGCAGCCCCAAAGGACAGGGGGGCAACTATGGCTACACCTTC. Encoded protein: CASSPKGQGGNYGYTF.

The count of this clone is one. Germline is not matched at one junction end, which may reflect a read error. This sequence joins TRBV7-2 and TRBJ2-5; 8 bases map to TRBD1. The CDR3 extends over 13 amino acids. CDR1 is SGHTA, CDR2 FQGNSA, per germline. CDR3 nucleotide sequence: TGTGCCGGCAGCTCGACAGGGGCAGAGACCCAGTACTTC. Translated: CAGSSTGAETQYF.

V usage is TRBV7-9 and J usage is TRBJ2-1; 9 positions match TRBD1. V shed 1 base and J 7 bases; nucleotides not matched to a gene: 5. Germline V gene data show CDR1 as SEHNR and CDR2 as FQNEAQ (reference sequence). This CDR3 is built from 15 residues. CDR3 sequence: CASSLGGQGLNEQFF. The CDR3, as DNA: TGTGCCAGCAGCTTAGGAGGACAGGGGTTGAATGAGCAGTTCTTC.

This chain links TRBV7-9 with TRBJ1-4; 8 bases match TRBD1. The germline gives CDR1 SEHNR, CDR2 FQNEAQ (reference sequence). The CDR3 runs 16 residues. Trimming removed 5 bases from V and 7 bases from J; junction bases left unmatched: 12. The CDR3 DNA reads TGTGCCAGCAGCCAAGATCCCGGACAGGGTTTTGAAAAACTGTTTTTT. Protein: CASSQDPGQGFEKLFF.

This chain uses TRBV25-1 with TRBJ2-5; 9 nucleotides agree with TRBD1. The ends lost 4 bases at V and 5 bases at J; junction bases unmatched: 8. The germline V gene encodes CDR1 MGHDK and CDR2 SYGVNS. This CDR3 contains 15 residues. The CDR3 sequence: CASSANPTGGETQYF. CDR3 sequence (DNA): TGTGCCAGCAGTGCAAACCCGACAGGGGGGGAGACCCAGTACTTC.

About this clone: Relative to the germline gene, one junction end is altered; a read error may explain this. The chain couples TRBV7-7 to TRBJ2-3, with D hard to call. The V gene's germline CDR1 is SSHAT and CDR2 FNYEAQ (reference sequence). This CDR3 region has 13 residues. The CDR3 protein is CASSLESTDTQYF. The CDR3 DNA reads as TGTGCTAGCAGCTTAGAGAGTACAGATACGCAGTATTTT.

This chain uses TRBV10-3 with TRBJ2-7, with 7 bases lining up with TRBD1. This CDR3 spans 14 amino acids. CDR1 and CDR2 from the germline V gene are ENHRY and SYGVKD. The V gene end was trimmed by 6 bases and the J gene end by 1 base; junction bases not matched to a gene: 6. The CDR3 DNA sequence: TGTGCCATCAGAAGAATGACAGGGTCCTACGAGCAGTACTTC. It is translated as CAIRRMTGSYEQYF.

This clone was detected a few times. V is TRBV25-1 and J is TRBJ2-1; 9 nucleotides match TRBD2. V trimming: 4 bases; J trimming: 9 bases; junction bases outside the gene matches: 7. Per germline, CDR1 MGHDK and CDR2 SYGVNS. The CDR3 sequence is 14 residues long. The CDR3 loop is CASSGVGLASEQFF. Written as DNA, the CDR3 is TGTGCCAGCAGTGGCGTGGGACTAGCATCTGAGCAGTTCTTC.

The gene calls are TRBV19 and TRBJ2-2; 8 bases line up with TRBD2. Germline trimming cut 3 bases from V and 4 bases from J; bases unmatched to any gene: 4. Germline assignment: CDR1 LNHDA and CDR2 SQIVND (reference sequence). CDR3 size: 15 residues. Here the CDR3 DNA reads TGTGCCAGTAGTATGCGGGGGGCAGGCACCGGGGAGCTGTTTTTT. This sequence encodes CASSMRGAGTGELFF. Using reference TRBV19 and TRBJ2-2 for the parts outside the CDR3, the full variable domain is DGGITQSPKYLFRKEGQNVTLSCEQNLNHDAMYWYRQDPGQGLRLIYYSQIVNDFQKGDIAEGYSVSREKKESFPLTVTSAQKNPTAFYLCASSMRGAGTGELFFGEGSRLTVL.

The gene calls are TRBV7-8 and TRBJ1-1, with unresolved D. The CDR3 is 13 amino acids. Germline CDR1 and CDR2: SGHVS and FQNEAQ. Between the trimmed V and J ends, which lost 5 bases and 10 bases, there was a span of 17 bases. In DNA form, the CDR3 reads TGTGCCAGCAGCCGGGCGGGGTATTCAGGAGCTTTCTTT. Translated, it gives CASSRAGYSGAFF.

V and J are TRBV14 and TRBJ2-1; 7 positions match TRBD1. The V gene end was trimmed by 3 bases and the J gene end by 3 bases; junction bases not matched to a gene: 8. Germline V CDR1 and CDR2: SGHDN, FVKESK. This CDR3 region has 16 residues. The CDR3 reads CASSHSGDRYYNEQFF. The CDR3 DNA reads TGTGCCAGCAGCCATTCCGGGGACAGATACTACAATGAGCAGTTCTTC. Together with reference TRBV14 and TRBJ2-1, the CDR3 gives the full variable domain: EAGVTQFPSHSVIEKGQTVTLRCDPISGHDNLYWYRRVMGKEIKFLLHFVKESKQDESGMPNNRFLAERTGGTYSTLKVQPAELEDSGVYFCASSHSGDRYYNEQFFGPGTRLTVL.

The V gene is TRBV19, the J gene TRBJ2-1; 9 nucleotides line up with TRBD1. CDR1 is LNHDA, CDR2 SQIVND, per germline (reference sequence). The CDR3 spans 16 residues. V shed 3 bases and J 8 bases; nucleotides not matched to a gene: 11. The CDR3 protein is CASSILPGQGGYEQFF. The CDR3 region has the DNA TGTGCCAGTAGTATCCTACCGGGACAGGGAGGGTATGAGCAGTTCTTC.

V is TRBV11-2 and J is TRBJ1-1; TRBD1 is a possible D gene (6 bases). The germline V gene has CDR1 SGHAT and CDR2 FQNNGV. This CDR3 comprises 14 residues. V dropped 3 bases and J dropped 2 bases, with 10 bases sitting between them. CDR3: CASSLTGGNTEAFF. CDR3 bases: TGTGCCAGCAGCTTGACAGGAGGCAACACTGAAGCTTTCTTT.